The 8 T cell receptor beta chains below were found in one sample sequenced in a study of blood T cell repertoires in COVID-19. Measured with immunoSEQ multiplex PCR; TCRdb has only the in-frame clones, and not every one. The sample shows 95,000 to 110,000 clones, 84% of them seen only once. The sequenced material came from peripheral blood. The receptors were sampled from a human donor in a cohort sampled during active COVID-19.

The V and J genes are TRBV6-5 and TRBJ1-3, with 7 bases aligning to TRBD1. This CDR3 contains 12 residues. The germline CDR1 and CDR2 sequences are MNHEY and SVGAGI. Trimming cost V 6 bases and J 8 bases; bases outside gene matches: 4. CDR3: CASSVRGDTIYF. The CDR3 DNA sequence: TGTGCCAGCAGCGTCAGGGGGGACACCATATATTTT.

The chain is built from TRBV2 and TRBJ2-1, with 9 nucleotides matching TRBD1. Germline CDR1 and CDR2: SNHLY and FYNNEI. The CDR3 extends over 15 amino acids. V lost 7 bases and J lost 1; bases outside the gene matches: 5. Here the CDR3 reads CASMMDRGSYNEQFF. In DNA, the CDR3 is TGTGCCAGCATGATGGACAGGGGTTCCTACAATGAGCAGTTCTTC.

V gene TRBV7-9 combines with J gene TRBJ2-7, with 10 bases that match TRBD2. Germline assignment: CDR1 SEHNR and CDR2 FQNEAQ (reference sequence). Trimming at V came to 7 bases and at J to 2 bases, leaving 8 bases not matched to a gene. This CDR3 has 15 amino acids. The CDR3 sequence: CASNVAGGPTYEQYF. For the CDR3, the DNA is TGTGCCAGCAATGTAGCGGGGGGCCCGACCTACGAGCAGTACTTC. The whole variable domain, remainder taken from reference TRBV7-9 and TRBJ2-7, is DTGVSQNPRHKITKRGQNVTFRCDPISEHNRLYWYRQTLGQGPEFLTYFQNEAQLEKSRLLSDRFSAERPKGSFSTLEIQRTEQGDSAMYLCASNVAGGPTYEQYFGPGTRLTVT.

The chain joins TRBV18 to TRBJ1-1, with D perhaps matching TRBD1 (5 bases). V was shortened by 5 bases and J by 7 bases, with 11 bases between the two germline ends. This CDR3 comprises 12 residues. Germline-derived CDR1 and CDR2 are KGHSH and LQKENI. Here the CDR3 DNA reads TGTGCCAGCTCATCCCAGGGACTTGAAGCTTTCTTT. This encodes CASSSQGLEAFF. Drawing the rest from reference TRBV18 and TRBJ1-1, the complete variable domain is NAGVMQNPRHLVRRRGQEARLRCSPMKGHSHVYWYRQLPEEGLKFMVYLQKENIIDESGMPKERFSAEFPKEGPSILRIQQVVRGDSAAYFCASSSQGLEAFFGQGTRLTVV.

V usage is TRBV11-3 and J usage is TRBJ2-5, with 14 bases that match TRBD2. Germline CDR1 SGHNT, CDR2 YENEEA. Trimming cost V 5 bases and J 5 bases; bases outside gene matches: 4. CDR3 length: 15 amino acids. CDR3 nucleotide sequence: TGTGCCAGCAGCCCCCGGACTAGCGGGGGGGAGACCCAGTACTTC. Translation: CASSPRTSGGETQYF. The variable domain in full, completed from reference TRBV11-3 and TRBJ2-5, reads EAGVVQSPRYKIIEKKQPVAFWCNPISGHNTLYWYLQNLGQGPELLIRYENEEAVDDSQLPKDRFSAERLKGVDSTLKIQPAELGDSAVYLCASSPRTSGGETQYFGPGTRLLVL.

This chain joins TRBV4-1 and TRBJ2-3; D uncertain. CDR3 length: 13 residues. The ends were cut back, 4 bases at V and 6 bases at J, with 11 bases in the middle. Germline CDR1 reads MGHRA; CDR2 reads YSYEKL. CDR3 residues: CASSLTRGDTQYF. In DNA form, the CDR3 reads TGCGCCAGCAGCCTCACTCGAGGTGATACGCAGTATTTT.

The chain links TRBV3-1 (or the pseudogene TRBV3-2) to TRBJ2-5; 7 nucleotides align to TRBD2. This CDR3 is 14 amino acids long. The V gene end was trimmed by 3 bases and the J gene end by 1 base; junction bases not matched to a gene: 2. Germline V lookup: CDR1 LGHDT, CDR2 YNNKEL (reference sequence). CDR3 sequence (DNA): TGTGCCAGCAGCCAGCGGGGGACCCAAGAGACCCAGTACTTC. This translates into CASSQRGTQETQYF.

This clone has a handful of counts. The same CDR3 arises from other DNA sequences in this sample as well. The gene calls are TRBV5-1 and TRBJ1-4, with a weak D call TRBD1 (6 bases). This CDR3 region has 14 residues. Trimming cost V 0 bases and J 8 bases, with 11 bases left between them. Germline assignment: CDR1 SGHRS and CDR2 YFSETQ. The CDR3 nucleotides are TGCGCCAGCAGCTTGGGACAGGTGGGAGAAAAACTGTTTTTT. The encoded protein is CASSLGQVGEKLFF. The entire variable domain, with the rest obtained from reference TRBV5-1 and TRBJ1-4, is as follows: KAGVTQTPRYLIKTRGQQVTLSCSPISGHRSVSWYQQTPGQGLQFLFEYFSETQRNKGNFPGRFSGRQFSNSRSEMNVSTLELGDSALYLCASSLGQVGEKLFFGSGTQLSVL.